The present entry profiles one T cell receptor (beta chain) with its context. Its antigen has not been determined. One base away there is no much larger clone; base qualities are not given. The library came from the immunoSEQ multiplex PCR assay. TCRdb re-hosts the immuneACCESS table, in-frame sequences only. Its copies lack some clones; in the studies checked, an unresolved V gene accounts for under half of them, and the cause for the rest is not known. The sample data list about 59,000 clones, and 93% of these were observed just once. The top ten hold approximately 4.2% of the sample. This sample is drawn from a study of technical replicates of blood from a few donors (dated by TCRdb to about 2017). Counted from cysteine to phenylalanine, this CDR3 has 17 amino acids. Of the read, only the CDR3 DNA is kept; its 51 bases are in frame from base 1. CDR1 and CDR2 (SGDLS, YYNGEE) derive from the germline V gene. Ends trimmed: V by 1 base, J by 4 bases; bases unmatched to a gene: 7.

Sequences were obtained from PBMCs. The TCR comes from a human donor in good health. Some clones in this sample may be carry-over from other donors' samples. This receptor chain uses TRBV9 and TRBJ2-1; the junction holds 11 bases that match TRBD2. The CDR3 region reads CASSVTTTSGAYNEQFF. The bases read TGTGCCAGCAGCGTAACAACGACTAGCGGGGCTTACAATGAGCAGTTCTTC.